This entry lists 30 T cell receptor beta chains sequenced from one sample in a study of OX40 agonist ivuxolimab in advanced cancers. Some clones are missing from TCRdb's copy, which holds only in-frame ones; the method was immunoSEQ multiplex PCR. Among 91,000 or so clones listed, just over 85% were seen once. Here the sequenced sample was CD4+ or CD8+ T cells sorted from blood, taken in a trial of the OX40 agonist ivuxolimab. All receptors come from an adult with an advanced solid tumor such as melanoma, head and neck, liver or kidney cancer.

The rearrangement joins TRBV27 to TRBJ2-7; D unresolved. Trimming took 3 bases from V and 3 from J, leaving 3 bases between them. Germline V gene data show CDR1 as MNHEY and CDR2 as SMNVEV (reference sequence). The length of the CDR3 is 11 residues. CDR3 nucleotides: TGTGCCAGCAGTTTGAGCTACGAGCAGTACTTC. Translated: CASSLSYEQYF.

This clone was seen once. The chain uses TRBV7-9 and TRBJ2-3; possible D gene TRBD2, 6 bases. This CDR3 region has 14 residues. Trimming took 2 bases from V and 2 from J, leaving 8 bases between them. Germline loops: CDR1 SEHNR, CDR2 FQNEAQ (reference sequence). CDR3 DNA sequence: TGTGCCAGCAGCTTAACTAGCCACACAGATACGCAGTATTTT. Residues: CASSLTSHTDTQYF.

The CDR3 region is CASRGGTSELYEQYF. The CDR3, as DNA: TGCGCCAGCAGGGGAGGGACTAGCGAGTTATACGAGCAGTACTTC. The V and J genes are TRBV5-1 and TRBJ2-7; 10 positions agree with TRBD2. J gave up 4 bases and V 5 bases, and 9 bases lay outside the gene matches. The CDR3 covers 15 residues. CDR1 SGHRS and CDR2 YFSETQ come from the germline V gene.

The CDR3 DNA follows: TGCGCCAGCAGCCAACACCGGGTGGGGCGGGTTACTGAGCAGTTCTTC. Residues: CASSQHRVGRVTEQFF. This chain joins TRBV4-1 and TRBJ2-1; D tentatively fits TRBD1 or TRBD2 (5 bases each). V was cut by 2 bases and J by 9 bases, with 20 bases left in between. The CDR3 has 16 amino acids. CDR1 and CDR2 (germline): MGHRA, YSYEKL.

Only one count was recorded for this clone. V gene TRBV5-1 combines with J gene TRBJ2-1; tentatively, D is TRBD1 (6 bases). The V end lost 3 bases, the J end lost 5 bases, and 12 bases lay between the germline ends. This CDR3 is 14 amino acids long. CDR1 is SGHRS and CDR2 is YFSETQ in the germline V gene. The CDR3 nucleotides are TGCGCCAGCAGCTCGTTAGGGGGAAACAATGAGCAGTTCTTC. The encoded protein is CASSSLGGNNEQFF.

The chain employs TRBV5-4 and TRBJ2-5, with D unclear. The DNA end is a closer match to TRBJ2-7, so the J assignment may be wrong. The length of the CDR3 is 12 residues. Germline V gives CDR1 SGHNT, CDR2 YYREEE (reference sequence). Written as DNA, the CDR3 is TGTGCCAGCAGCTTGGACTACTACGAGCAGTACTTC. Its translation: CASSLDYYEQYF.

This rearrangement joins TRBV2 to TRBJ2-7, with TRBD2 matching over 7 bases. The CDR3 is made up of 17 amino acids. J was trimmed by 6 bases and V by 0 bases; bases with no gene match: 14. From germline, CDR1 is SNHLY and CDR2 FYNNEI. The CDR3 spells CASSEALRASGGVEQYF. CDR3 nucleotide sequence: TGTGCCAGCAGTGAAGCGCTTCGGGCTAGCGGAGGGGTCGAGCAGTACTTC.

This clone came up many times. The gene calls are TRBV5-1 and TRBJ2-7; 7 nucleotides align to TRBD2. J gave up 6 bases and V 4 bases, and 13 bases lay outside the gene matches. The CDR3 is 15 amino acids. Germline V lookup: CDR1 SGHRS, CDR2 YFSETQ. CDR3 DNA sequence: TGCGCCAGCAGCCCCGGGACTACCGATGGCATCGAGCAGTACTTC. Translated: CASSPGTTDGIEQYF.

In DNA, the CDR3 is TGTGCCAGCAGCACAGACCAGGGACATTTTAGCAATCAGCCCCAGCATTTT. Translation: CASSTDQGHFSNQPQHF. This chain connects TRBV7-8 to TRBJ1-5; weak D call: TRBD1 (6 bases). Looked up from germline, CDR1 is SGHVS and CDR2 is FQNEAQ. V was shortened by 5 bases and J by 0 bases, with 17 bases between the two germline ends. CDR3 length equals 17 residues.

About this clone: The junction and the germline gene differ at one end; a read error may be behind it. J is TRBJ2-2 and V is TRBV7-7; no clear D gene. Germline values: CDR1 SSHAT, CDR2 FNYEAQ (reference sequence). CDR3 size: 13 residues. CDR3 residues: CASSLENTGELFF. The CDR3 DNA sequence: TGTGCTAGCAGCTTAGAGAACACCGGGGAGCTGTTTTTT.

The DNA for the CDR3 is TGCGCCAGCAGCTTGGATCCAGGGGGCGGTGAAAAACTGTTTTTT. Translating it yields CASSLDPGGGEKLFF. The V gene is TRBV5-1, the J gene TRBJ1-4; 8 nucleotides agree with TRBD1. There are 15 residues in the CDR3. Per the germline V gene, CDR1 is SGHRS and CDR2 is YFSETQ. The junction had 5 bases not matched to a gene; V was cut back by 0 bases and J by 7 bases.

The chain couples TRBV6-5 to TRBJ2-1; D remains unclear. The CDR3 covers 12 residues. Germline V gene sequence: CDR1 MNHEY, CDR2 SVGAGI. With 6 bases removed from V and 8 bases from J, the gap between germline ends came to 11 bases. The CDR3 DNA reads TGTGCCAGCAGCCTCCTCGGCGATGAGCAGTTCTTC. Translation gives CASSLLGDEQFF.

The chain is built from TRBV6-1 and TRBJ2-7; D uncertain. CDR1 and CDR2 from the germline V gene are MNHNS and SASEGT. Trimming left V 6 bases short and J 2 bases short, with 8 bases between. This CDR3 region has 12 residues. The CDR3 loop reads CASRSSAYEQYF. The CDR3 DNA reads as TGTGCCAGCAGAAGTAGTGCCTACGAGCAGTACTTC.

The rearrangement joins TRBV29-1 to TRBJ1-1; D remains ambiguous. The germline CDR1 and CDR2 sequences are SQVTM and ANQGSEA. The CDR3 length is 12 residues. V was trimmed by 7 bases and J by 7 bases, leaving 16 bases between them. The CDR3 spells CSAKPREGEAFF. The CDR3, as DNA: TGCAGCGCCAAACCTCGGGAGGGTGAAGCTTTCTTT.

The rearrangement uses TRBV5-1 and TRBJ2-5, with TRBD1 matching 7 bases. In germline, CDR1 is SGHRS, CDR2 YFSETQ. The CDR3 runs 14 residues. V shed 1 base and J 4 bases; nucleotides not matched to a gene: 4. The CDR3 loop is CASSLSTGRETQYF. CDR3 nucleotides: TGCGCCAGCAGCTTGTCGACAGGGAGAGAGACCCAGTACTTC.

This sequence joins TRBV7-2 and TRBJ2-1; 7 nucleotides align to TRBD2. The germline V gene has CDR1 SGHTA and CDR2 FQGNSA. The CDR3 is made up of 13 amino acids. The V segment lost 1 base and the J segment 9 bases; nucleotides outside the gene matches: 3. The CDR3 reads CASSLGLALEQFF. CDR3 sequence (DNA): TGTGCCAGCAGCTTAGGACTAGCCCTTGAGCAGTTCTTC. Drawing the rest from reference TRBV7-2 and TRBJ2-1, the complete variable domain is GAGVSQSPSNKVTEKGKDVELRCDPISGHTALYWYRQSLGQGLEFLIYFQGNSAPDKSGLPSDRFSAERTGGSVSTLTIQRTQQEDSAVYLCASSLGLALEQFFGPGTRLTVL.

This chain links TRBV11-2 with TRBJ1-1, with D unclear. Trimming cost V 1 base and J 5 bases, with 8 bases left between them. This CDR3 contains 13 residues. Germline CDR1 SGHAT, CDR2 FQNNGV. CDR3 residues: CASSLGWRTEAFF. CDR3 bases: TGTGCCAGCAGCTTAGGTTGGCGAACTGAAGCTTTCTTT.

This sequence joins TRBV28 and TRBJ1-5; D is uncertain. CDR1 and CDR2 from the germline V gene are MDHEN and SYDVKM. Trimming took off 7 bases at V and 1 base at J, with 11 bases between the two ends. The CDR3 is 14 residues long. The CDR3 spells CASTASGSNQPQHF. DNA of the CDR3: TGTGCCAGCACTGCGAGCGGGAGCAATCAGCCCCAGCATTTT.

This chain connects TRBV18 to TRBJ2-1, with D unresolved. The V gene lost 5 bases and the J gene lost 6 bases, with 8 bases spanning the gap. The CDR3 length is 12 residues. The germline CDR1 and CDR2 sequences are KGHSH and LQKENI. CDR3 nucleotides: TGTGCCAGCTCAGGTCCAGCCAATGAGCAGTTCTTC. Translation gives CASSGPANEQFF. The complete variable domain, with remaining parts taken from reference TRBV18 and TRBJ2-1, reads NAGVMQNPRHLVRRRGQEARLRCSPMKGHSHVYWYRQLPEEGLKFMVYLQKENIIDESGMPKERFSAEFPKEGPSILRIQQVVRGDSAAYFCASSGPANEQFFGPGTRLTVL.

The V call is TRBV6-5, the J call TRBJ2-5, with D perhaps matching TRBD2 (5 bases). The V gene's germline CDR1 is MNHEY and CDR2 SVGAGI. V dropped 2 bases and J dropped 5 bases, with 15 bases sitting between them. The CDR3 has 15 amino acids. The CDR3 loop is CASSYLLGDGETQYF. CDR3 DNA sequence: TGTGCCAGCAGTTACCTATTGGGAGACGGGGAGACCCAGTACTTC.

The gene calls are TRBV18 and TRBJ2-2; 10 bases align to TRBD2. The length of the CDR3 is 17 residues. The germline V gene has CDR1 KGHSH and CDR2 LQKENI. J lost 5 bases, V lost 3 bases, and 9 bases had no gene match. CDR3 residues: CASSPGLAGDGTGELFF. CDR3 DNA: TGTGCCAGCTCACCGGGGCTAGCGGGAGACGGGACCGGGGAGCTGTTTTTT.

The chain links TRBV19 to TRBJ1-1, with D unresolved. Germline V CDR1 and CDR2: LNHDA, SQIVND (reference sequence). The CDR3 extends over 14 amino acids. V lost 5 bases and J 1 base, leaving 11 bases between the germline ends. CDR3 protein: CASSGVTWNTEAFF. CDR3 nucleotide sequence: TGTGCCAGTAGTGGGGTTACGTGGAACACTGAAGCTTTCTTT.

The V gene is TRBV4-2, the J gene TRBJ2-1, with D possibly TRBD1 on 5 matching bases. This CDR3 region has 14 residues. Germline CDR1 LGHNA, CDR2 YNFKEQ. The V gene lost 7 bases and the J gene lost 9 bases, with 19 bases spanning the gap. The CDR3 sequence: CASTQGLLTGEQFF. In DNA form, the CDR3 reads TGTGCCAGCACCCAGGGCCTTCTGACGGGTGAGCAGTTCTTC.

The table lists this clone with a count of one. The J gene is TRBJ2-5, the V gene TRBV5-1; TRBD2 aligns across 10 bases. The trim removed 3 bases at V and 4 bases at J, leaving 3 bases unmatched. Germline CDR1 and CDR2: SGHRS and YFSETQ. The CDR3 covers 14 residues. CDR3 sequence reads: CASSSGTSVETQYF. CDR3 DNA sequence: TGCGCCAGCAGCTCCGGGACTAGCGTAGAGACCCAGTACTTC. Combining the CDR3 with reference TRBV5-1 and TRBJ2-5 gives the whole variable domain KAGVTQTPRYLIKTRGQQVTLSCSPISGHRSVSWYQQTPGQGLQFLFEYFSETQRNKGNFPGRFSGRQFSNSRSEMNVSTLELGDSALYLCASSSGTSVETQYFGPGTRLLVL.

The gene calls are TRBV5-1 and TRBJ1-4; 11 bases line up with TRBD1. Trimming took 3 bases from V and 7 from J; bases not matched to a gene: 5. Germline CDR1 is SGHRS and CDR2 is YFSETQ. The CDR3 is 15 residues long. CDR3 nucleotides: TGCGCCAGCAGCTCCGCCGGGACAGGGGGTGAAAAACTGTTTTTT. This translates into CASSSAGTGGEKLFF.

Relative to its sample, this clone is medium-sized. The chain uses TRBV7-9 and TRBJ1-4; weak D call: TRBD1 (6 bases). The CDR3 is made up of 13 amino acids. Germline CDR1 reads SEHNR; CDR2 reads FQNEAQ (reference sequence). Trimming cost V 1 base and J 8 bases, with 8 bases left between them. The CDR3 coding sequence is TGTGCCAGCAGCTTAGGGGACAAGGAAAAACTGTTTTTT. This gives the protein CASSLGDKEKLFF.

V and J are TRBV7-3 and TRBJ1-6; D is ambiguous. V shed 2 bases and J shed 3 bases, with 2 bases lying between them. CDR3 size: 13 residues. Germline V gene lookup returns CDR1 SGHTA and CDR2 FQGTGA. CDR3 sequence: CASSLYYNSPLHF. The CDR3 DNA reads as TGTGCCAGCAGCTTATACTATAATTCACCCCTCCACTTT.

The CDR3 protein is CASSETRVIDSPLHF. For the CDR3, the DNA is TGTGCCAGCAGTGAAACCAGGGTGATTGATTCACCCCTCCACTTT. V and J are TRBV2 and TRBJ1-6; tentatively, D is TRBD1 (5 bases). V was shortened by 2 bases and J by 8 bases, with 13 bases between the two germline ends. Per the germline V gene, CDR1 is SNHLY and CDR2 is FYNNEI. The CDR3 covers 15 residues.

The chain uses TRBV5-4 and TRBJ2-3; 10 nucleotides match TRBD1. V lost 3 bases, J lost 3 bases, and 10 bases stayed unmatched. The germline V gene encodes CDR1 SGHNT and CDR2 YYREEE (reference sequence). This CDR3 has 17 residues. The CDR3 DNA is TGTGCCAGCAGCTCTAAGACAGGGGGCTGGAGGACAGATACGCAGTATTTT. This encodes CASSSKTGGWRTDTQYF.

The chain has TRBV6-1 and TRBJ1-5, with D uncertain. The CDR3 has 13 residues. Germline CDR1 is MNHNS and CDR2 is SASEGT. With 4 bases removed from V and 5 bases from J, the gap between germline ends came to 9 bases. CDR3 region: CASSGEGDQPQHF. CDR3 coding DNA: TGTGCCAGCAGTGGGGAGGGTGATCAGCCCCAGCATTTT.